This T cell receptor (beta chain) was captured in a study of blood T cell repertoires in COVID-19. Study-level background: Spain, Italy and the United States supplied samples that represented acute and convalescent COVID-19.

The method was immunoSEQ multiplex PCR; TCRdb's version includes in-frame clones alone and lacks a portion of them. The profile shows fewer than 250,000 clones, approximately 80% of them singletons. Germline V lookup: CDR1 SNHLY, CDR2 FYNNEI. V lost 5 bases and J lost 6; bases outside the gene matches: 8. This CDR3 region has 15 residues. This rearrangement joins TRBV2 to TRBJ2-1; 9 bases are a match to TRBD1. The sample was peripheral blood. This clonotype was sampled from an elderly woman with acute or convalescent COVID-19. The CDR3 is CASSSRGQGINEQFF. CDR3 sequence (DNA): TGTGCCAGCAGTAGCAGGGGACAGGGCATCAATGAGCAGTTCTTC.